This T cell receptor beta chain was profiled in a study of blood T cells in healthy people across ages. This clonotype was recorded at least ten times. CDR3 length: 15 amino acids. Germline lookup yields CDR1 LGHNA and CDR2 YNFKEQ. V was trimmed by 4 bases and J by 3 bases, leaving 16 bases between them. Then a second PCR, running roughly 7 to 11 cycles, was carried out with a sample-barcoded 5' primer and a J-beta primer mix. MiXCR was run by TCRdb on the 5' RACE reads, yielding one entry per CDR3 protein. The data contain hundreds of thousands of distinct CDR3 sequences, around 45% of them singletons.

This clonotype was obtained from a woman aged 60-75 years in good health. Input material: blood. The V call is TRBV4-2, the J call TRBJ2-7, with D possibly being TRBD1 or TRBD2 (5 bases each). The CDR3 loop is CASSPSIREHYEQYF. As DNA, the CDR3 is TGTGCCAGCAGCCCTTCCATCAGGGAGCACTACGAGCAGTACTTC.